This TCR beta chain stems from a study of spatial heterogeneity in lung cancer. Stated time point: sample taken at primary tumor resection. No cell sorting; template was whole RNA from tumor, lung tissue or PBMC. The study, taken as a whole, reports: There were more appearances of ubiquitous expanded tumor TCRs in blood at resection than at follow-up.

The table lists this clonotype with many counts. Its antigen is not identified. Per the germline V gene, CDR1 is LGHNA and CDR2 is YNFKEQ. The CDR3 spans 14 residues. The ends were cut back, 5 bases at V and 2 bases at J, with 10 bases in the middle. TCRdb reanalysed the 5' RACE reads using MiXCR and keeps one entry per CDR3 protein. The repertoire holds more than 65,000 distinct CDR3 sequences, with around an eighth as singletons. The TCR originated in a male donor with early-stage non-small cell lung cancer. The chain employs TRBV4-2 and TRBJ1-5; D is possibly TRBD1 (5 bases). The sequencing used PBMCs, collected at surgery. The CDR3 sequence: CASSAGVGNQPQHF. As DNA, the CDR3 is TGTGCCAGCAGCGCGGGGGTTGGCAATCAGCCCCAGCATTTT.